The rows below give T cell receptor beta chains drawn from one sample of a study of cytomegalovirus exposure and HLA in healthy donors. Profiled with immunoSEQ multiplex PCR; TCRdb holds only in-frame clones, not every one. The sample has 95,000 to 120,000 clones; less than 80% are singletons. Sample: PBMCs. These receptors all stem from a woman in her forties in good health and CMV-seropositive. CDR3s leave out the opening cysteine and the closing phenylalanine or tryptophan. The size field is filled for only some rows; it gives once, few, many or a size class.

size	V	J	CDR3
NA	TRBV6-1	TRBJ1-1	ASSEIEAFYNTEAF
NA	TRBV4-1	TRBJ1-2	ASSRGIIYGYT
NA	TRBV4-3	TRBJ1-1	ASSQEDRGHGAF
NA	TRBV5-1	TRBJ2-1	ASLGVPTAGEQF
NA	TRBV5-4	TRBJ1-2	ASSPDRGNYGYT
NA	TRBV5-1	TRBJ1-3	ASSPDAGNSGNTIY
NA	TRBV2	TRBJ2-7	ASRPVPGLAGEGSSYEQY
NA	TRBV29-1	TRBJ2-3	SVEPWDRGTDTQY
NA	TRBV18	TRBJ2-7	ASSPVASGRYEQY
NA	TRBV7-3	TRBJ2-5	ASSLGLAGSPQETQY
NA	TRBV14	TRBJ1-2	ASTRTGDYGYT
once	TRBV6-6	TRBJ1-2	ASSYSTGEVYGYT
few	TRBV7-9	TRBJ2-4	ASSPHPGTGDVSSLRKY
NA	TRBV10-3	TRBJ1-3	AISPGQGVYTIY
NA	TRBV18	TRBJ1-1	ASPPRTGLNTEAF
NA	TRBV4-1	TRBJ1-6	ASSQLPGQGHSPLH
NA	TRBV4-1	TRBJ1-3	ASSQDYSGNTIY
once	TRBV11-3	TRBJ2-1	ASSLGSYNEQF
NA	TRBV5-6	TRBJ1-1	ASSPLGGMNTEAF
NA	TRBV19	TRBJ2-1	ASTSANSYNEQF
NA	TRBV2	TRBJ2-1	ASMRDSYNEQF
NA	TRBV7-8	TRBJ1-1	ASSFRDRGSVTEAF
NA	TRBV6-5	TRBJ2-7	ASSRQISYEQY
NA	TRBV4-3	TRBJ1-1	ASSPLYGRNTEAF
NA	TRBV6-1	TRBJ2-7	ASSERVGGVDEQY
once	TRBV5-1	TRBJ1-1	ASSGGTGFTNTEAF
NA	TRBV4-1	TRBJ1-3	ASSQALSIDRVGNTIY
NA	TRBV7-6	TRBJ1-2	ASSGGPGTVYGYT
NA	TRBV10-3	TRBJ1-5	AISESDRNNQPQH
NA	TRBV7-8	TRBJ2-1	ASSPGLAGVTQF
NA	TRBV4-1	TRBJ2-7	ASSLGLWNYEQY
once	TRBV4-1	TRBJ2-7	ASSQDGLGLGGYEQY
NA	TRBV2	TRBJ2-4	ASNLAKNIQY
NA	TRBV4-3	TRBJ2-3	ASSQDIRDTQY
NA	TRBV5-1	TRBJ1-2	ASSLHRGSNYGYT
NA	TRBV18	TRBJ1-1	ASSPDRKNTEAF
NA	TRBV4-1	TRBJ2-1	ASSQELGLGWDEQF
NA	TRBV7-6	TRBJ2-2	ASSFLPGGRGELF
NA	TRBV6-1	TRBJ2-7	ASSGSGGKRYEQY
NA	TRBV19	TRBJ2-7	ASSIAISYEQY
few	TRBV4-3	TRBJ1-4	ASSYRGPNEKLF
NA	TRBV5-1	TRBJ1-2	ASSASTGATNYGYT
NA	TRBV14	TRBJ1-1	ASSLVVPGKGTEAF
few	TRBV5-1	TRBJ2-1	ASSVGTSLSYNEQF
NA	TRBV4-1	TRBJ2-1	ASSHLPGQSPGNEQF
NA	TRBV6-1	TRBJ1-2	ASSEALRGGSGYGYT
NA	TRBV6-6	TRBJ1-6	ASSPDSPLH
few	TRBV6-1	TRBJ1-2	ASSRQGARDYGYT
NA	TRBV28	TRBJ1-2	ASNIRQTDGYT
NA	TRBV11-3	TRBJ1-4	ASSLGGTADNEKLF
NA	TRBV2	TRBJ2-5	ASKGGPTMGDPHQETQY